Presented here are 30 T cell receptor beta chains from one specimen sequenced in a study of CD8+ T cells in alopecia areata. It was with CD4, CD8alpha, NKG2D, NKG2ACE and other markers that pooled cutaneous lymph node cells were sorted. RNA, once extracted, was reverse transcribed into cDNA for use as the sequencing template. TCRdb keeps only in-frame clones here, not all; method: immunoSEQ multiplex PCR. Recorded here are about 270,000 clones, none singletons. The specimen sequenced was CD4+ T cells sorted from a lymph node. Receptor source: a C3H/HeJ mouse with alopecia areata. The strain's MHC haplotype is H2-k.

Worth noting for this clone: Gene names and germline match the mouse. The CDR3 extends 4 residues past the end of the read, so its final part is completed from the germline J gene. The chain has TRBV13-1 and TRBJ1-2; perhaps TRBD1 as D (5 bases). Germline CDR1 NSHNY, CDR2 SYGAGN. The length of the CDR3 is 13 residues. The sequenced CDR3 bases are TGTGCCAGCAGTGATCCCCAGGGTGAC. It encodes CASSDPQGD. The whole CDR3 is CASSDPQGDDYTF.

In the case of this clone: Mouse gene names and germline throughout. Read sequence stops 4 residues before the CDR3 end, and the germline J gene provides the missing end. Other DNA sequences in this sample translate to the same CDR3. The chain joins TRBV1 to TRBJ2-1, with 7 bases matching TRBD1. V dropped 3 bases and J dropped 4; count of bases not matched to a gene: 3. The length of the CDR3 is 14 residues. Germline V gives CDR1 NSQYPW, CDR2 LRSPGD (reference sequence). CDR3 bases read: TGCACCTGCAGTGCTGACAGGGAGTATGCT. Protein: CTCSADREYA. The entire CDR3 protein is CTCSADREYAEQFF.

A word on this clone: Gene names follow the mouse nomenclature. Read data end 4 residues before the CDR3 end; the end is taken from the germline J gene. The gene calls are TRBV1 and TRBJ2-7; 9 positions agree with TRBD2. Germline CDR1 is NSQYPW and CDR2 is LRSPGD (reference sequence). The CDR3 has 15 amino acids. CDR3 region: CTCSAPAGGVYEQYF. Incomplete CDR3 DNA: TGCACCTGCAGTGCTCCGGCTGGGGGGGTGTAT.

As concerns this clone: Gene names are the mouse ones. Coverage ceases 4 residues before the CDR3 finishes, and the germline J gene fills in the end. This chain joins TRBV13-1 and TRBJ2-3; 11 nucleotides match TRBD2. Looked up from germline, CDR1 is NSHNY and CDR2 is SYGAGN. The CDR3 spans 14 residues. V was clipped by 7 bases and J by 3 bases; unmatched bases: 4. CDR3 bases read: TGTGCCAGCTCAAACTGGGGGGGCGCAGAA. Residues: CASSNWGGAE. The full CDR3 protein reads CASSNWGGAETLYF.

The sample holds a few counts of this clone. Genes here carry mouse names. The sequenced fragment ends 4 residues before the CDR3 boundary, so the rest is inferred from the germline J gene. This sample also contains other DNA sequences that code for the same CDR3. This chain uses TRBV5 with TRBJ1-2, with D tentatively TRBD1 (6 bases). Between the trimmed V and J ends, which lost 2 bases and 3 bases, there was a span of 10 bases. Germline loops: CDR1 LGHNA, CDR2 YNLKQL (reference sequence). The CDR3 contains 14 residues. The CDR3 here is CASSQTGRDSDYTF. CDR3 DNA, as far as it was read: TGTGCCAGCAGCCAAACAGGGAGGGACTCC.

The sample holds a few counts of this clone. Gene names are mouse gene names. Here the CDR3 reads CTCSGPGQNYEQYF. The part of the CDR3 DNA that was read is TGCACCTGCAGTGGACCGGGACAAAACTAT. The chain employs TRBV1 and TRBJ2-7; a weak D match, TRBD1 (6 bases). The CDR3 is cut off 4 residues early in the read; its end comes from the germline J gene. This CDR3 has 14 amino acids. Germline V lookup: CDR1 NSQYPW, CDR2 LRSPGD (reference sequence). Between the trimmed V and J ends, which lost 4 bases and 3 bases, there was a span of 13 bases.

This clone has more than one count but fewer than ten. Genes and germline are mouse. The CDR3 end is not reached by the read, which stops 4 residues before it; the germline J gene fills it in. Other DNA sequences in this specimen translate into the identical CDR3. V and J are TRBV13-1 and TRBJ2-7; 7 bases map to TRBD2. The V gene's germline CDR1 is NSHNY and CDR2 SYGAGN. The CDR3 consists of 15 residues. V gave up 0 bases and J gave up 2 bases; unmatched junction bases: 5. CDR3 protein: CASSDARGGPYEQYF. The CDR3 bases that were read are TGTGCCAGCAGTGATGCCCGGGGGGGTCCCTAT.

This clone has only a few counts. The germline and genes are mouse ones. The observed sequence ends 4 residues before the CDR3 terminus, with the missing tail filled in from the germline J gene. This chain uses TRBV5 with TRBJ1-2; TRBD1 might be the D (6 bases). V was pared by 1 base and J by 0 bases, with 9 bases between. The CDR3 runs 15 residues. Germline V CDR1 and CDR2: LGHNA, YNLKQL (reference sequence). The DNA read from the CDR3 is TGTGCCAGCAGCCAAGGTTCAGGGGCAAACTCC. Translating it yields CASSQGSGANS. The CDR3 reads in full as CASSQGSGANSDYTF.

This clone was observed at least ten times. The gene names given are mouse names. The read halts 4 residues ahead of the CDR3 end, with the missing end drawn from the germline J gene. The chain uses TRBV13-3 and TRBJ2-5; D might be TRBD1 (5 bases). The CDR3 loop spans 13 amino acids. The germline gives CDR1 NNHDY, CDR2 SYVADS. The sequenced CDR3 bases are TGTGCCAGCAGTGGGACAAGGAAAGAC. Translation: CASSGTRKD. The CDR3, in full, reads CASSGTRKDTQYF.

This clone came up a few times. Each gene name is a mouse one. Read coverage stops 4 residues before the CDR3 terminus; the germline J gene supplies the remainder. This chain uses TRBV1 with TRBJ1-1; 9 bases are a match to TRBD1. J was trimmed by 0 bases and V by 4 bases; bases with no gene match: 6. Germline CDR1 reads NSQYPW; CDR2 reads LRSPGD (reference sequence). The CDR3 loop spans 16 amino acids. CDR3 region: CTCSVPGQGSNTEVFF. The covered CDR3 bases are TGCACCTGCAGTGTCCCGGGACAGGGCTCAAACACA.

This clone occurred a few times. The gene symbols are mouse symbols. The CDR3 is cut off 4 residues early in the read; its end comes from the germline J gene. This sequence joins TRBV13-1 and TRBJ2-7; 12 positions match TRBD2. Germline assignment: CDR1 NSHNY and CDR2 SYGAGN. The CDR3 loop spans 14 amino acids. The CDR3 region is CASSADWGGYEQYF. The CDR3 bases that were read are TGTGCCAGCAGTGCGGACTGGGGGGGTTAT.

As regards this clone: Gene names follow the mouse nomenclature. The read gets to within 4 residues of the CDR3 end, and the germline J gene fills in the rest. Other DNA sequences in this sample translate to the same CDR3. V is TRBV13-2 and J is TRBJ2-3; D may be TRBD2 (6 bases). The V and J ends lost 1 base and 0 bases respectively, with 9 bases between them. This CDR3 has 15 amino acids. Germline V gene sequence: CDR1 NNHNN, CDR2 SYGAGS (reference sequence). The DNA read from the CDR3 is TGTGCCAGCGGTGATCCGGGGGGTAGTGCAGAA. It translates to CASGDPGGSAE. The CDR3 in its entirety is CASGDPGGSAETLYF.

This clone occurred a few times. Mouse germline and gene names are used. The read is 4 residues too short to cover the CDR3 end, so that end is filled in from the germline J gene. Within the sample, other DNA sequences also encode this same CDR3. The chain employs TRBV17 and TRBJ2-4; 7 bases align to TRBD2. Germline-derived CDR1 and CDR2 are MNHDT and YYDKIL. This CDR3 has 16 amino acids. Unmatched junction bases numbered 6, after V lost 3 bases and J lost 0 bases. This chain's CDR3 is CASSRGGGSSQNTLYF. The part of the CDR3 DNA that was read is TGTGCTAGCAGTAGGGGTGGGGGGTCTAGTCAAAAC.

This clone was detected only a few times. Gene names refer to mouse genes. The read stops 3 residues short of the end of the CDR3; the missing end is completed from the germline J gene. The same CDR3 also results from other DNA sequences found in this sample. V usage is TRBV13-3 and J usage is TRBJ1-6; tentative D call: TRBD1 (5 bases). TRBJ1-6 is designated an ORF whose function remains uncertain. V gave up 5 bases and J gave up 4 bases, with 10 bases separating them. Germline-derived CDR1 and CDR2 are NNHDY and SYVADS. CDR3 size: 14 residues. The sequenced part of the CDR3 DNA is TGTGCCAGCAGGGGCGACAGATATAATTCGCCC. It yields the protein CASRGDRYNSP. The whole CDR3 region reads CASRGDRYNSPLYF.

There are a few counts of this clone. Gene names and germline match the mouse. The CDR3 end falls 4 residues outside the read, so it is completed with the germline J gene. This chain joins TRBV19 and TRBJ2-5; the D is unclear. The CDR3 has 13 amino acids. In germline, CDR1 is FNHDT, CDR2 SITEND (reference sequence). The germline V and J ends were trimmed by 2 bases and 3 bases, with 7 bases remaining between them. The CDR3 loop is CASSIGRQDTQYF. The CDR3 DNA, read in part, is TGTGCCAGCAGTATTGGCAGGCAAGAC.

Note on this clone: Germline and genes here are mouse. This CDR3 is CASSLSTGGRNQDTQYF. The CDR3 DNA, read in part, is TGTGCTAGCAGTTTATCGACTGGGGGGCGTAACCAAGAC. The chain combines TRBV29 with TRBJ2-5; TRBD2 matches at 10 bases. The read ends 4 residues early relative to the CDR3; the germline J gene fills the gap. Germline CDR1 and CDR2: MSHET and SYDVDS. The V and J ends lost 0 bases and 0 bases, in that order; junction bases with no gene match: 3. The CDR3 has 17 residues. The whole variable domain, filled in from reference TRBV29 and TRBJ2-5, reads DMKVTQMPRYLIKRMGENVLLECGQDMSHETMYWYRQDPGLGLQLIYISYDVDSNSEGDIPKGYRVSRKKREHFSLILDSAKTNQTSVYFCASSLSTGGRNQDTQYFGPGTRLLVL.

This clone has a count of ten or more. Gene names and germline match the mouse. The CDR3 sequence is CASSPPPRGNSDYTF. The CDR3 bases that were read are TGTGCCAGCAGCCCTCCCCCCAGGGGGAACTCC. V is TRBV3 and J is TRBJ1-2; 7 bases are a match to TRBD1. Coverage ceases 4 residues before the CDR3 finishes, and the germline J gene fills in the end. The CDR3 has 15 residues. The germline V gene encodes CDR1 SNHLY and CDR2 FYNGKV (reference sequence). J gave up 2 bases and V 5 bases, and 8 bases lay outside the gene matches.

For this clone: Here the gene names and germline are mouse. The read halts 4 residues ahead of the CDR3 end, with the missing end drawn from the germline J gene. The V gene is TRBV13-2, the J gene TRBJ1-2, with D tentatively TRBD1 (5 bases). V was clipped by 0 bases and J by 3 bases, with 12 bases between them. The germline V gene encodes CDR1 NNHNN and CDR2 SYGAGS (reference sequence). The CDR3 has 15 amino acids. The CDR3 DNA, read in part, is TGTGCCAGCGGTGATGCAAGCAGGGCGGACTCC. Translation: CASGDASRADS. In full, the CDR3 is CASGDASRADSDYTF.

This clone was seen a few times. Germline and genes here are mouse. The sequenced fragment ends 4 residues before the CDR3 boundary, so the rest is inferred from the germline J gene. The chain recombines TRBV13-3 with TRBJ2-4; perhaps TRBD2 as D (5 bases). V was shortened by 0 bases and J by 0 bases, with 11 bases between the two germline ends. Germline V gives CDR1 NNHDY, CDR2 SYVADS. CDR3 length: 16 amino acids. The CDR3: CASSDAVGSSQNTLYF. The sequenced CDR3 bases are TGTGCCAGCAGTGATGCTGTGGGGAGTAGTCAAAAC.

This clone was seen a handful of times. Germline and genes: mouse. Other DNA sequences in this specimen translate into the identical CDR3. The part of the CDR3 DNA that was read is TGTGCCAGCAGTATTCCTGGGTCTTAT. It encodes CASSIPGSY. The full CDR3 reads CASSIPGSYEQYF. The chain has TRBV19 and TRBJ2-7, with D possibly TRBD2 on 5 matching bases. The CDR3 end is not reached by the read, which stops 4 residues before it; the germline J gene fills it in. CDR1 and CDR2 from the germline V gene are FNHDT and SITEND (reference sequence). The CDR3 is made up of 13 amino acids.

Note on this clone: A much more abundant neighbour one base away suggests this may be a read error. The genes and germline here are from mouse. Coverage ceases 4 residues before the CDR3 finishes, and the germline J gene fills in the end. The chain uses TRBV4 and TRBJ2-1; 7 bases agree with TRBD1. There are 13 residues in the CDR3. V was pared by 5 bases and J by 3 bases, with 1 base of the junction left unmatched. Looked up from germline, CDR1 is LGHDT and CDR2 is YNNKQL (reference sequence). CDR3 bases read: TGTGCCAGCAGCCGACAGGGCTATGCT. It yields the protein CASSRQGYA. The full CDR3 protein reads CASSRQGYAEQFF.

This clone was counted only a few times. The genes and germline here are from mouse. CDR3 region: CTCRQGSNSPLYF. CDR3 bases read: TGCACCTGCAGGCAGGGAAGCAATTCGCCC. The rearrangement links TRBV1 to TRBJ1-6, with D possibly matching TRBD1 (5 bases). The read terminates 3 residues before the CDR3 end, so the remaining end is supplied by the germline J gene. TRBJ1-6 is designated an ORF whose function remains uncertain. The CDR3 spans 13 residues. The V gene's germline CDR1 is NSQYPW and CDR2 LRSPGD (reference sequence). Trimming left V 6 bases short and J 7 bases short, with 10 bases between.

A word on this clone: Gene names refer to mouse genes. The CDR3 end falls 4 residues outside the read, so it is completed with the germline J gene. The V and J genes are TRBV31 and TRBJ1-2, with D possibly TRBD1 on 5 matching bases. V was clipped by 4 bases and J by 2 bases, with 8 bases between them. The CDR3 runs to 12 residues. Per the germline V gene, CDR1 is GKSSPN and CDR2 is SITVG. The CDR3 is CAWTSGNSDYTF. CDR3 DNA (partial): TGTGCCTGGACTTCAGGGAACTCC. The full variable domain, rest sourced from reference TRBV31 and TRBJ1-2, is AQTIHQWPVAEIKAVGSPLSLGCTIKGKSSPNLYWYWQATGGTLQQLFYSITVGQVESVVQLNLSASRPKDDQFILSTEKLLLSHSGFYLCAWTSGNSDYTFGSGTRLLVI.

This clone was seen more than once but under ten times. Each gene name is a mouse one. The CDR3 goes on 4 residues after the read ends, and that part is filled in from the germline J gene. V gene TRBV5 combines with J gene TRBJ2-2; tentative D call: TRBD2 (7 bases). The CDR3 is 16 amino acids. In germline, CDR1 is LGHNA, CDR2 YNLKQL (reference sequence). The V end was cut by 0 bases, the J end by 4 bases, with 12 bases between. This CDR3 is CASSQDGGLSTGQLYF. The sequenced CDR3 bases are TGTGCCAGCAGCCAAGACGGGGGGCTGAGCACCGGG.

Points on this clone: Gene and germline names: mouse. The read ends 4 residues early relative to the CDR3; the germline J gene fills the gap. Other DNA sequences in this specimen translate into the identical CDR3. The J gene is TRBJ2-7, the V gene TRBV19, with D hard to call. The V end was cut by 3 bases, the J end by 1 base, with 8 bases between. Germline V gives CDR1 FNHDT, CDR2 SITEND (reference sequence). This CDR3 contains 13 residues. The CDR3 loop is CASSKGGSYEQYF. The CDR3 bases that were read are TGTGCCAGCAGTAAAGGTGGGTCCTAT.

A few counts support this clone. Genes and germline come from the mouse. CDR3 sequence reads: CASSRTGLYEQYF. CDR3 DNA (partial): TGTGCCAGCAGTCGGACAGGGTTGTAT. The V gene is TRBV19, the J gene TRBJ2-7; 8 positions match TRBD1. Read data end 4 residues before the CDR3 end; the end is taken from the germline J gene. CDR3 length equals 13 residues. The V gene's germline CDR1 is FNHDT and CDR2 SITEND (reference sequence).

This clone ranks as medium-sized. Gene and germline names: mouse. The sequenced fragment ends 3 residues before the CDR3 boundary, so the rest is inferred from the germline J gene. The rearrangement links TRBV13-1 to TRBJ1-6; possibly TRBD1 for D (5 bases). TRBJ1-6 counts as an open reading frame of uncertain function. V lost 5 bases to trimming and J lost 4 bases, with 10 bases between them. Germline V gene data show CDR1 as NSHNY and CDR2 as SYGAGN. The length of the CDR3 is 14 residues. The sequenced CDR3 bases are TGTGCCAGCAGCCCCCGACAGTATAATTCGCCC. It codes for CASSPRQYNSP. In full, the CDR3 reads CASSPRQYNSPLYF.

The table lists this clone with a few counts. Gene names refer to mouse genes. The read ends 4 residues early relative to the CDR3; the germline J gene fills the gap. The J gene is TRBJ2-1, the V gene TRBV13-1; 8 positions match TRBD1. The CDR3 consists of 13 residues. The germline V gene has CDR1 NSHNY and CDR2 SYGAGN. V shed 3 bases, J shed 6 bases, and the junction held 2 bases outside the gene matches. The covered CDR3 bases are TGTGCCAGCAGTGGGACAGGGATTGCT. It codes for CASSGTGIA. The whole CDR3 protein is CASSGTGIAEQFF.

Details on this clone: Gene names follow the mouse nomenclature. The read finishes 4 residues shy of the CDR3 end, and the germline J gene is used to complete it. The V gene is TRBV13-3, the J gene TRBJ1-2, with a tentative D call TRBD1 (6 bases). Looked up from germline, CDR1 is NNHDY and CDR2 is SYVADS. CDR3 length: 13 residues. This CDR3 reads CASSDSGGRDYTF. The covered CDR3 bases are TGTGCCAGCAGTGATTCGGGGGGGCGC.

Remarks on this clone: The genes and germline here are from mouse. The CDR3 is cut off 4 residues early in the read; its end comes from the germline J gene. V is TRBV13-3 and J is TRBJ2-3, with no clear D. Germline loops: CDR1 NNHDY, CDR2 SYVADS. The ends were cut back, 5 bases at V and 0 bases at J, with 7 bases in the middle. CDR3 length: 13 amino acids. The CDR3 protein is CASRDTSAETLYF. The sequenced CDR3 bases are TGTGCCAGCAGAGACACTAGTGCAGAA.